The sample holds one count of the clone carrying this T cell receptor (beta chain). Antigen unknown. The data were obtained in a study of cytomegalovirus exposure and HLA in healthy donors. Study-wide findings and caveats: Immune exposure was documented only through CMV serostatus. Most CMV-associated TCR beta chains appeared HLA-restricted in a later analysis. Sequencing likely generated an artifact that appeared as a cluster of highly shared sequence variants.

The PCR used 60 Vbeta and 13 Jbeta primers. Clones were read by immunoSEQ multiplex PCR, and TCRdb kept only the in-frame ones, dropping some. The table has some 170,000 clones, 65% to 90% seen once. The ends lost 1 base at V and 7 bases at J; junction bases unmatched: 0. The CDR3 has 13 amino acids. Germline CDR1 reads LGHNA; CDR2 reads YSLEER. Sequencing was performed on PBMCs. V and J are TRBV4-3 and TRBJ2-4, with TRBD2 matching 8 bases. The clonotype originates from a man aged 50 to 60 in good health and CMV-seropositive. CDR3 bases: TGCGCCAGCAGCCAAGGGACTAGCAACATTCAGTACTTC. Residues: CASSQGTSNIQYF.